The clone carrying this T cell receptor beta chain showed up just once. The data were obtained in a study of blood T cell repertoires in COVID-19. TCRdb's table, derived via immunoSEQ multiplex PCR, lists solely in-frame clones and lacks some. The profile covers fewer than 350,000 clones, with 70% to 90% appearing a single time and roughly 12% taken by the ten largest. This clonotype was obtained from a woman aged 30 to 39 with COVID-19, enrolled during active disease. The specimen was peripheral blood.

CDR3: CAISELASGDQSEQYF. The CDR3 nucleotides are TGTGCCATCAGTGAGTTGGCTAGCGGGGACCAGAGCGAGCAGTACTTC. The chain combines TRBV10-3 with TRBJ2-7; 9 nucleotides line up with TRBD2. Germline lookup yields CDR1 ENHRY and CDR2 SYGVKD. The CDR3 is 16 residues long. V was pared by 1 base and J by 6 bases, with 10 bases of the junction left unmatched.